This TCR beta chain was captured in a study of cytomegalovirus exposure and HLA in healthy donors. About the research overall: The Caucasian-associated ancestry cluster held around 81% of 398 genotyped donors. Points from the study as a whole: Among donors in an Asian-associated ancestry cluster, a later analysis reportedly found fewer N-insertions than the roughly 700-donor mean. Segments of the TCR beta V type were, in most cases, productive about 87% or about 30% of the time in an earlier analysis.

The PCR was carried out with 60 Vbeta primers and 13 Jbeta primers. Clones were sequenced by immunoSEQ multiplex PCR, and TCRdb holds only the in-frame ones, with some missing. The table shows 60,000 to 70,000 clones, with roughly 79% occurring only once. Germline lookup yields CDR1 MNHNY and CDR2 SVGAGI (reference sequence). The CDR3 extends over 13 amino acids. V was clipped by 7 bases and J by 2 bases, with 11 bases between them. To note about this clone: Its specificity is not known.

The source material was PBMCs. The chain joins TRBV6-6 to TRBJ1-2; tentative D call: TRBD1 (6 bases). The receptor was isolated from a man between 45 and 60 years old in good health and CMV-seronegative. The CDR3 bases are TGTGCCAGCACCAGACAGGAAAACTATGGCTACACCTTC. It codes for CASTRQENYGYTF.